This TCR beta chain was recovered during a study of cytomegalovirus exposure and HLA in healthy donors. TCRdb keeps only in-frame clones here, not all; method: immunoSEQ multiplex PCR. The table has some 210,000 clones, approximately 87% seen once; the top ten hold roughly 5.5%. The CDR3 consists of 13 residues. CDR1 and CDR2 from the germline V gene are MDHEN and SYDVKM. V was cut by 2 bases and J by 2 bases, with 4 bases left in between. This TCR was sampled from a woman in her late teens or twenties in good health and CMV-seronegative. Input material: PBMCs. V and J are TRBV28 and TRBJ2-1; D gene uncertain. The DNA of the CDR3 is TGTGCCAGCAGTTTAGTCCCCTACAATGAGCAGTTCTTC. Its translation: CASSLVPYNEQFF.